A single sample gave rise to the 17 T cell receptor beta chains below, sequenced in a study of blood T cell repertoires in COVID-19. Produced via immunoSEQ multiplex PCR; TCRdb's table is partial and in-frame only. Of 65,000 to 90,000 clones listed, approximately 89% are singletons. The source material was peripheral blood. All receptors come from an elderly woman with acute or convalescent COVID-19.

The chain joins TRBV19 to TRBJ1-5; TRBD1 matches 10 bases. Losses at the gene ends were 1 base for V and 3 bases for J; bases not matched to a gene: 3. Germline V gene sequence: CDR1 LNHDA, CDR2 SQIVND (reference sequence). This CDR3 has 16 residues. The CDR3 loop is CASSIGTGGSNQPQHF. The CDR3 DNA reads TGTGCCAGTAGTATAGGGACAGGGGGGTCCAATCAGCCCCAGCATTTT.

The V gene is TRBV5-1, the J gene TRBJ2-7; D remains ambiguous. Germline V gene lookup returns CDR1 SGHRS and CDR2 YFSETQ. V was trimmed by 1 base and J by 2 bases, leaving 7 bases between them. This CDR3 is built from 13 residues. The CDR3 region has the DNA TGCGCCAGCAGCTTGACGTCGGCCTACGAGCAGTACTTC. Amino acids: CASSLTSAYEQYF.

The rearrangement uses TRBV12-3 or TRBV12-4 and TRBJ1-2; D is ambiguous. V was clipped by 1 base and J by 2 bases, with 5 bases between them. The CDR3 is 13 residues long. The chain's CDR3 is CASSLGRNYGYTF. For the CDR3, the DNA is TGTGCCAGCAGTTTAGGCAGAAACTATGGCTACACCTTC.

This chain connects TRBV14 to TRBJ1-2, with 9 bases that match TRBD1. CDR3 length: 13 amino acids. V shed 4 bases, J shed 5 bases, and the junction held 2 bases outside the gene matches. Germline CDR1 reads SGHDN; CDR2 reads FVKESK. The CDR3 sequence: CASSRDREYGYTF. CDR3 nucleotides: TGTGCCAGCAGCCGGGACAGGGAATATGGCTACACCTTC. The entire variable domain, with the rest obtained from reference TRBV14 and TRBJ1-2, is as follows: EAGVTQFPSHSVIEKGQTVTLRCDPISGHDNLYWYRRVMGKEIKFLLHFVKESKQDESGMPNNRFLAERTGGTYSTLKVQPAELEDSGVYFCASSRDREYGYTFGSGTRLTVV.

This clone was seen only once. This chain joins TRBV12-3 or TRBV12-4 and TRBJ2-7, with TRBD1 matching 7 bases. CDR3 size: 13 residues. V lost 6 bases to trimming and J lost 5 bases; unmatched junction nucleotides: 7. The CDR3 loop is CASRRQGVDEQYF. CDR3 coding DNA: TGTGCCAGCAGGAGACAGGGCGTCGACGAGCAGTACTTC.

This clone was picked up one time. The CDR3 reads CAIRGHGDQPQHF. CDR3 bases: TGTGCCATCAGAGGACATGGGGATCAGCCCCAGCATTTT. The chain carries TRBV10-3 and TRBJ1-5; tentative D call: TRBD1 (5 bases). V gave up 6 bases and J gave up 5 bases, with 11 bases separating them. The germline CDR1 and CDR2 sequences are ENHRY and SYGVKD. This CDR3 is 13 amino acids long.

J is TRBJ2-2 and V is TRBV9; D is undetermined. CDR3 length equals 14 residues. The V end was cut by 2 bases, the J end by 7 bases, with 12 bases between. CDR1 is SGDLS and CDR2 is YYNGEE in the germline V gene. CDR3 amino acids: CASSVAPEDGELFF. Written as DNA, the CDR3 is TGTGCCAGCAGCGTCGCCCCCGAGGACGGGGAGCTGTTTTTT.

As regards this clone: The same CDR3 also results from other DNA sequences found in this sample. The genes are TRBV9 and TRBJ1-2, with D unresolved. V lost 2 bases and J 0 bases, leaving 5 bases between the germline ends. CDR1 and CDR2 from the germline V gene are SGDLS and YYNGEE. This CDR3 is 13 amino acids long. The CDR3 DNA sequence: TGTGCCAGCAGCGTTGACACTAACTATGGCTACACCTTC. This encodes CASSVDTNYGYTF.

The V call is TRBV6-1, the J call TRBJ1-1; 7 nucleotides line up with TRBD1. The germline V gene encodes CDR1 MNHNS and CDR2 SASEGT. With V trimmed by 0 bases and J by 11 bases, 0 bases remained unmatched. The CDR3 covers 11 residues. CDR3 protein: CASSEADRAFF. The CDR3 region has the DNA TGTGCCAGCAGTGAAGCGGACAGGGCTTTCTTT.

The CDR3 DNA reads TGTGCCAGCAGTCCAGATCCGGGGACTGAAGCTTTCTTT. Translating it yields CASSPDPGTEAFF. The genes are TRBV6-4 and TRBJ1-1; D remains ambiguous. The CDR3 loop spans 13 amino acids. The germline V gene has CDR1 MRHNA and CDR2 SNTAGT. Trimming took off 5 bases at V and 5 bases at J, with 12 bases between the two ends.

The chain has TRBV30 and TRBJ1-2; TRBD1 is a possible D gene (5 bases). Germline assignment: CDR1 GTSNPN and CDR2 SVGIG (reference sequence). The V end was cut by 4 bases, the J end by 0 bases, with 9 bases between. The CDR3 extends over 13 amino acids. CDR3 bases: TGTGCCTGGACCGACAGTACTAACTATGGCTACACCTTC. It translates to CAWTDSTNYGYTF.

V gene TRBV19 combines with J gene TRBJ1-1, with a tentative D call TRBD1 (5 bases). Germline CDR1 is LNHDA and CDR2 is SQIVND (reference sequence). V dropped 4 bases and J dropped 0 bases, with 15 bases sitting between them. This CDR3 contains 16 residues. CDR3: CASSTTQGSMNTEAFF. CDR3 sequence (DNA): TGTGCCAGTAGTACAACCCAGGGATCCATGAACACTGAAGCTTTCTTT.

This sequence joins TRBV6-5 and TRBJ1-1; 7 bases line up with TRBD1. CDR1 is MNHEY, CDR2 SVGAGI, per germline. This CDR3 comprises 15 residues. Trimming cost V 6 bases and J 2 bases; bases outside gene matches: 9. CDR3 coding DNA: TGTGCCAGCAGCGAGGGGGCAGGGTTTAACACTGAAGCTTTCTTT. Protein product: CASSEGAGFNTEAFF.

The chain links TRBV19 to TRBJ2-1, with 10 bases matching TRBD2. V was pared by 4 bases and J by 9 bases, with 6 bases of the junction left unmatched. From germline, CDR1 is LNHDA and CDR2 SQIVND (reference sequence). The CDR3 totals 14 residues. The DNA of the CDR3 is TGTGCCAGTAGTACACTAGCGGGGTACGGTGAGCAGTTCTTC. This gives the protein CASSTLAGYGEQFF.

The J gene is TRBJ2-7, the V gene TRBV5-1; a possible D gene is TRBD2 (6 bases). The CDR3 runs 15 residues. CDR1 and CDR2 (germline): SGHRS, YFSETQ. The V end was cut by 4 bases, the J end by 3 bases, with 17 bases between. DNA of the CDR3: TGCGCCAGCAGCCCGGGTGGGGGGAGACTCTACGAGCAGTACTTC. Protein sequence: CASSPGGGRLYEQYF.

The chain links TRBV3-1 (or the pseudogene TRBV3-2) to TRBJ2-7; D remains unclear. The CDR3 covers 16 residues. V was trimmed by 3 bases and J by 0 bases, leaving 15 bases between them. Germline CDR1 and CDR2: LGHDT and YNNKEL (reference sequence). For the CDR3, the DNA is TGTGCCAGCAGCCAGGGTCTAGTAAAGAGCTCCTACGAGCAGTACTTC. The encoded protein is CASSQGLVKSSYEQYF.

The chain couples TRBV19 to TRBJ2-1; tentative D call: TRBD2 (6 bases). CDR3 length: 15 amino acids. The ends were cut back, 1 base at V and 8 bases at J, with 15 bases in the middle. Germline loops: CDR1 LNHDA, CDR2 SQIVND (reference sequence). The CDR3 is CASSIGAGRGDEQFF. DNA of the CDR3: TGTGCCAGTAGTATAGGGGCGGGGAGAGGCGATGAGCAGTTCTTC.